The 20 T cell receptor beta chains given below trace back to one sample, sequenced in a study of shared clonotypes between healthy human individuals. Assay used: immunoSEQ multiplex PCR; TCRdb lists only in-frame clones, some missing. The sample yields about a million clones, 70% to 85% seen once. The specimen sequenced was memory CD4+ T cells sorted from blood. Documented subset: CD45RA-negative fraction. These receptors originate from a man between 18 and 29 years old in good health.

In its sample, this clone was seen a few times. The CDR3 DNA reads TGCAGCGCCTGGGGGCAGTTTGGCTACACCTTC. Translation gives CSAWGQFGYTF. This rearrangement joins TRBV29-1 to TRBJ1-2, with D maybe TRBD1 (6 bases). From germline, CDR1 is SQVTM and CDR2 ANQGSEA. The V end lost 7 bases, the J end lost 7 bases, and 13 bases lay between the germline ends. The CDR3 totals 11 residues.

The chain carries TRBV19 and TRBJ1-2; D remains unclear. The CDR3 has 13 residues. The V gene lost 6 bases and the J gene lost 2 bases, with 10 bases spanning the gap. Germline CDR1 LNHDA, CDR2 SQIVND (reference sequence). This chain's CDR3 is CASSFGENYGYTF. The CDR3, as DNA: TGTGCCAGTAGCTTCGGGGAGAACTATGGCTACACCTTC.

The chain combines TRBV4-1 with TRBJ2-5; 11 nucleotides agree with TRBD2. The V and J ends lost 0 bases and 4 bases, in that order; junction bases with no gene match: 13. Looked up from germline, CDR1 is MGHRA and CDR2 is YSYEKL. This CDR3 comprises 19 residues. Here the CDR3 reads CASSQERLSGRAGAETQYF. CDR3 nucleotide sequence: TGCGCCAGCAGCCAAGAAAGACTTAGCGGGAGGGCCGGGGCAGAGACCCAGTACTTC.

V gene TRBV29-1 combines with J gene TRBJ2-1, with 12 bases aligning to TRBD2. The CDR3 contains 16 residues. Germline CDR1 and CDR2: SQVTM and ANQGSEA. Trimming removed 1 base from V and 2 bases from J; junction bases left unmatched: 3. Here the CDR3 DNA reads TGCAGCGTTGAAGCCCGACTAGCGGGAGCCTACAATGAGCAGTTCTTC. Its protein product is CSVEARLAGAYNEQFF.

This rearrangement joins TRBV15 to TRBJ1-3, with D perhaps matching TRBD1 (6 bases). Germline V gene sequence: CDR1 LNHNV, CDR2 YYDKDF (reference sequence). The CDR3 has 17 amino acids. Trimming stripped 0 bases from V and 0 bases from J, with 12 bases between. In DNA, the CDR3 is TGTGCCACCAGCAGAGATGGGACATGGTACTCTGGAAACACCATATATTTT. It yields the protein CATSRDGTWYSGNTIYF.

Comments on this clone: A much larger clonotype is one base distant, so this may be a read error. The identical CDR3 is also encoded by other nucleotide sequences in the sample. This chain joins TRBV30 and TRBJ2-5; D gene ambiguous. V was cut by 0 bases and J by 5 bases, with 4 bases left in between. The CDR3 is 11 amino acids. CDR1 GTSNPN and CDR2 SVGIG come from the germline V gene (reference sequence). Here the CDR3 DNA reads TGTGCCTGGAGTGTAAGGGAGACCCAGTACTTC. Residues: CAWSVRETQYF.

This clone was picked up one time. The chain's CDR3 is CASSLVAQGGGGEKLFF. CDR3 in DNA: TGCGCCAGCAGCTTGGTGGCCCAGGGCGGAGGAGGCGAAAAACTGTTTTTT. The chain uses TRBV5-1 and TRBJ1-4; the D gene is possibly TRBD1 (5 bases). The CDR3 sequence is 17 residues long. Trimming stripped 0 bases from V and 8 bases from J, with 20 bases between. Germline V lookup: CDR1 SGHRS, CDR2 YFSETQ.

This clone was seen just once. This rearrangement joins TRBV29-1 to TRBJ1-1; no firm D call. Germline values: CDR1 SQVTM, CDR2 ANQGSEA. V was trimmed by 6 bases and J by 4 bases, leaving 12 bases between them. This CDR3 has 12 residues. For the CDR3, the DNA is TGCAGCGTGGGCTCCGGCCCCACTGAAGCTTTCTTT. It translates to CSVGSGPTEAFF.

CDR3 residues: CASNPGQDYEQYF. CDR3 sequence (DNA): TGTGCCAGTAACCCGGGACAGGACTACGAGCAGTACTTC. The V and J genes are TRBV10-3 and TRBJ2-7; TRBD1 agrees at 8 bases. CDR3 size: 13 residues. CDR1 is ENHRY, CDR2 SYGVKD, per germline. V lost 10 bases, J lost 3 bases, and 8 bases stayed unmatched.

The chain recombines TRBV9 with TRBJ2-1; D remains ambiguous. Deletions cut 1 base from V and 6 bases from J, with 14 bases between. The CDR3 runs 15 residues. Germline CDR1 and CDR2: SGDLS and YYNGEE. The CDR3 protein is CASSVSSKSGNEQFF. As DNA, the CDR3 is TGTGCCAGCAGCGTATCCAGCAAGTCAGGCAATGAGCAGTTCTTC.

This clone has a single count. The V call is TRBV5-1, the J call TRBJ1-4, with D possibly being TRBD1 (5 bases). This CDR3 contains 15 residues. Germline V gene sequence: CDR1 SGHRS, CDR2 YFSETQ. Deletions cut 0 bases from V and 7 bases from J, with 13 bases between. The CDR3 nucleotides read TGCGCCAGCAGCTTGGAAGCCAGGGCTGGTGAAAAACTGTTTTTT. This sequence encodes CASSLEARAGEKLFF.

With regard to this clone: Other DNA sequences in this specimen translate into the identical CDR3. The J gene is TRBJ2-2, the V gene TRBV5-4; D remains ambiguous. V was cut by 2 bases and J by 5 bases, with 4 bases left in between. Germline CDR1 reads SGHNT; CDR2 reads YYREEE (reference sequence). There are 12 residues in the CDR3. The CDR3 bases are TGTGCCAGCAGCTTAAGTACCGGGGAGCTGTTTTTT. The encoded protein is CASSLSTGELFF.

The genes are TRBV18 and TRBJ2-1; D tentatively reads TRBD1 or TRBD2 (5 bases each). The CDR3 runs 14 residues. V shed 2 bases and J shed 5 bases, with 10 bases lying between them. Germline CDR1 reads KGHSH; CDR2 reads LQKENI. The CDR3 is CASSPLGVDNEQFF. DNA of the CDR3: TGTGCCAGCTCACCATTGGGGGTGGACAATGAGCAGTTCTTC.

DNA for the CDR3: TGTGCCAGCAGCGGGACAGGGGTCGCCTACGAGCAGTACTTC. Translated: CASSGTGVAYEQYF. V is TRBV6-6 and J is TRBJ2-7; 10 bases align to TRBD1. In germline, CDR1 is MNHNY, CDR2 SVGAGI (reference sequence). With V trimmed by 6 bases and J by 2 bases, 4 bases remained unmatched. The CDR3 spans 14 residues.

The chain employs TRBV29-1 and TRBJ2-7; 9 nucleotides line up with TRBD1. Germline loops: CDR1 SQVTM, CDR2 ANQGSEA. This CDR3 is 13 amino acids long. The ends lost 6 bases at V and 5 bases at J; junction bases unmatched: 8. The CDR3 sequence: CSVGQGRWDEQYF. The CDR3 DNA reads TGCAGCGTAGGACAGGGGAGGTGGGACGAGCAGTACTTC.

This chain joins TRBV5-4 and TRBJ2-2; TRBD1 agrees at 8 bases. V shed 0 bases, J shed 0 bases, and the junction held 4 bases outside the gene matches. The CDR3 is 17 amino acids. From germline, CDR1 is SGHNT and CDR2 YYREEE (reference sequence). For the CDR3, the DNA is TGTGCCAGCAGCTTGGACCCAGGGGGCGCGAACACCGGGGAGCTGTTTTTT. This codes for CASSLDPGGANTGELFF.

CDR3 residues: CASSVLTGNTIYF. Here the CDR3 DNA reads TGTGCCAGCAGCGTACTAACTGGAAACACCATATATTTT. This sequence joins TRBV11-3 and TRBJ1-3; D is uncertain. Per the germline V gene, CDR1 is SGHNT and CDR2 is YENEEA. The CDR3 is 13 residues long. V lost 5 bases and J 2 bases, leaving 7 bases between the germline ends.

CDR3 protein: CASTKTVAYNEQFF. DNA for the CDR3: TGTGCCAGCACCAAGACTGTAGCCTACAATGAGCAGTTCTTC. The chain is built from TRBV28 and TRBJ2-1; D remains unclear. CDR3 length: 14 amino acids. The V end was cut by 7 bases, the J end by 2 bases, with 12 bases between. Germline V CDR1 and CDR2: MDHEN, SYDVKM.

This clone showed up just once. This sequence joins TRBV11-2 and TRBJ2-7, with D tentatively TRBD2 (6 bases). V was cut by 6 bases and J by 3 bases, with 9 bases left in between. CDR1 SGHAT and CDR2 FQNNGV come from the germline V gene. The CDR3 totals 12 residues. As DNA, the CDR3 is TGTGCCAGCAGGGATAGCGGCTACGAGCAGTACTTC. It translates to CASRDSGYEQYF.

This chain links TRBV5-1 with TRBJ2-2, with 10 nucleotides matching TRBD2. Germline CDR1 reads SGHRS; CDR2 reads YFSETQ. V shed 1 base, J shed 2 bases, and the junction held 8 bases outside the gene matches. The CDR3 spans 18 residues. This CDR3 reads CASSLSVAGGSNTGELFF. CDR3 nucleotides: TGCGCCAGCAGCTTGTCGGTAGCGGGGGGCTCAAACACCGGGGAGCTGTTTTTT.